These 27 T cell receptor beta chains were all obtained from the same sample, sequenced in a study of identical twins. TCRdb reprocessed the 5' RACE reads via MiXCR and lists one record per CDR3 protein. The data contain 1.5 million to 2 million distinct CDR3 sequences, about 30% of them singletons. Sequencing was done on a sample of cord blood. These receptors were collected from a newborn girl in good health.

This clonotype was observed a few times. The chain is built from TRBV10-3 and TRBJ1-1, with 7 positions matching TRBD1. After removal of 6 bases from V and 6 bases from J, the junction contained 4 bases not matched to a gene. The CDR3 has 12 amino acids. Per the germline V gene, CDR1 is ENHRY and CDR2 is SYGVKD. DNA for the CDR3: TGTGCCATCAGGGGACAGCTTCCTGAAGCTTTCTTT. Its translation is CAIRGQLPEAFF.

Many counts were recorded for this clonotype. This rearrangement joins TRBV29-1 to TRBJ1-2; 8 bases are shared with TRBD1. Trimming removed 8 bases from V and 0 bases from J; junction bases left unmatched: 5. This CDR3 has 13 residues. The germline gives CDR1 SQVTM, CDR2 ANQGSEA. The CDR3: CSCGQGANYGYTF. CDR3 nucleotide sequence: TGCAGCTGCGGACAGGGAGCTAACTATGGCTACACCTTC.

At least ten counts were recorded for this clonotype. The chain is built from TRBV29-1 and TRBJ1-2; tentative D call: TRBD1 (6 bases). Germline CDR1 SQVTM, CDR2 ANQGSEA. The CDR3 is 14 amino acids. V dropped 0 bases and J dropped 3 bases, with 11 bases sitting between them. The CDR3 region has the DNA TGCAGCGTTGAAGATCGGGGGCGCGACTATGGCTACACCTTC. This encodes CSVEDRGRDYGYTF. The entire variable domain, with the rest obtained from reference TRBV29-1 and TRBJ1-2, is as follows: SAVISQKPSRDICQRGTSLTIQCQVDSQVTMMFWYRQQPGQSLTLIATANQGSEATYESGFVIDKFPISRPNLTFSTLTVSNMSPEDSSIYLCSVEDRGRDYGYTFGSGTRLTVV.

This clonotype has a handful of counts. This chain links TRBV28 with TRBJ2-1; 12 bases agree with TRBD2. Germline V gene sequence: CDR1 MDHEN, CDR2 SYDVKM. Trimming removed 5 bases from V and 7 bases from J; junction bases left unmatched: 9. The CDR3 runs to 16 residues. The CDR3 region has the DNA TGTGCCAGCAGTCCCTGGACTAGCGGGACGCCAAATGAGCAGTTCTTC. Encoded protein: CASSPWTSGTPNEQFF.

The CDR3 is CASSHSGGIYEQYF. In DNA, the CDR3 is TGTGCCAGCAGCCATAGCGGGGGGATCTACGAGCAGTACTTC. The rearrangement uses TRBV7-2 and TRBJ2-7; 10 nucleotides agree with TRBD2. The CDR3 length is 14 residues. Germline lookup yields CDR1 SGHTA and CDR2 FQGNSA. The J segment lost 3 bases and the V segment lost 5 bases, leaving 4 bases of the junction unmatched.

The chain has TRBV6-6 and TRBJ1-6; 9 nucleotides align to TRBD1. CDR1 is MNHNY and CDR2 is SVGAGI in the germline V gene (reference sequence). CDR3 size: 16 residues. Germline trimming cut 2 bases from V and 4 bases from J; bases unmatched to any gene: 3. The CDR3 reads CASSYDGTGYNSPLHF. In DNA form, the CDR3 reads TGTGCCAGCAGTTACGATGGGACAGGGTATAATTCACCCCTCCACTTT.

This clonotype has a single count. V usage is TRBV7-8 and J usage is TRBJ1-2; the D is unclear. V shed 0 bases and J shed 8 bases, with 16 bases lying between them. The CDR3 sequence is 15 residues long. Germline CDR1 reads SGHVS; CDR2 reads FQNEAQ. The CDR3 spells CASSLAGRGSVGYTF. The CDR3 DNA is TGTGCCAGCAGCTTAGCGGGGAGAGGGTCGGTCGGCTACACCTTC.

V is TRBV24-1 and J is TRBJ1-1, with D uncertain. This CDR3 contains 14 residues. V lost 3 bases to trimming and J lost 1 base, with 8 bases between them. Germline CDR1 reads KGHDR; CDR2 reads SFDVKD. The CDR3 loop reads CATSDDIRNTEAFF. CDR3 nucleotide sequence: TGTGCCACCAGTGATGACATCCGGAACACTGAAGCTTTCTTT.

The chain joins TRBV29-1 to TRBJ1-5; 9 bases map to TRBD1. Germline loops: CDR1 SQVTM, CDR2 ANQGSEA. This CDR3 is 14 amino acids long. V gave up 3 bases and J gave up 2 bases; unmatched junction bases: 2. The CDR3: CSVENRGRNQPQHF. The CDR3 DNA sequence: TGCAGCGTTGAGAACAGGGGGCGCAATCAGCCCCAGCATTTT.

This chain uses TRBV6-1 with TRBJ2-1; TRBD2 matches 12 bases. V shed 4 bases, J shed 8 bases, and the junction held 9 bases outside the gene matches. CDR1 MNHNS and CDR2 SASEGT come from the germline V gene. The length of the CDR3 is 16 residues. The CDR3 loop reads CASSGPSGGAWDEQFF. Here the CDR3 DNA reads TGTGCCAGCAGTGGTCCTAGCGGGGGGGCATGGGATGAGCAGTTCTTC.

The chain employs TRBV6-1 and TRBJ2-5, with TRBD2 matching 7 bases. Germline values: CDR1 MNHNS, CDR2 SASEGT. This CDR3 has 17 residues. The trim removed 5 bases at V and 3 bases at J, leaving 15 bases unmatched. The CDR3 DNA is TGTGCCAGCAGTCCTACGTTACAAGCGGGACCTGAAGAGACCCAGTACTTC. Translated, it gives CASSPTLQAGPEETQYF.

In regard to this clonotype: Sequence at one end of the junction differs from germline and may be a read error. CDR3 nucleotides: TGTGCCGGCAGCGTAAACTCCATCGGACCTATTTACGAGCAGTACTTC. Protein sequence: CAGSVNSIGPIYEQYF. The J gene is TRBJ2-7, the V gene TRBV9; D unclear. The CDR3 is made up of 16 amino acids. The germline V gene has CDR1 SGDLS and CDR2 YYNGEE.

A note on this clonotype: One junction end disagrees with the germline gene, perhaps due to a read error. This sequence joins TRBV14 and TRBJ2-3; D remains unclear. This CDR3 has 14 amino acids. From germline, CDR1 is SGHDN and CDR2 FVKESK. CDR3 loop: CAISHRVITDTQYF. The CDR3 nucleotides are TGTGCCATCAGCCACCGTGTGATTACAGATACGCAGTATTTT.

The genes are TRBV7-9 and TRBJ2-5; a weak D match, TRBD2 (6 bases). Germline V gene data show CDR1 as SEHNR and CDR2 as FQNEAQ (reference sequence). The CDR3 loop spans 15 amino acids. V was shortened by 5 bases and J by 2 bases, with 15 bases between the two germline ends. The CDR3 loop reads CASSVVWGEQETQYF. CDR3 DNA sequence: TGTGCCAGCAGCGTAGTATGGGGGGAGCAAGAGACCCAGTACTTC. The variable domain in full, completed from reference TRBV7-9 and TRBJ2-5, reads DTGVSQNPRHKITKRGQNVTFRCDPISEHNRLYWYRQTLGQGPEFLTYFQNEAQLEKSRLLSDRFSAERPKGSFSTLEIQRTEQGDSAMYLCASSVVWGEQETQYFGPGTRLLVL.

The V and J genes are TRBV28 and TRBJ2-7; 8 bases are shared with TRBD2. This CDR3 has 14 amino acids. CDR1 and CDR2 (germline): MDHEN, SYDVKM. V lost 4 bases and J lost 7; bases outside the gene matches: 9. The CDR3 DNA is TGTGCCAGCAGTTGGTCGGGACTAGGGGGTGAGCAGTACTTC. Translated: CASSWSGLGGEQYF.

This clonotype has more than one count but fewer than ten. V and J are TRBV7-2 and TRBJ2-3, with 12 bases lining up with TRBD2. The CDR3 is made up of 18 amino acids. Germline values: CDR1 SGHTA, CDR2 FQGNSA. J gave up 4 bases and V 1 base, and 9 bases lay outside the gene matches. For the CDR3, the DNA is TGTGCCAGCAGCTTAGATCGCCTAGCGGGGGGGCCCCCAGATACGCAGTATTTT. Its translation: CASSLDRLAGGPPDTQYF.

Many counts were recorded for this clonotype. The gene calls are TRBV12-3 or TRBV12-4 and TRBJ2-4, with 9 bases matching TRBD1. J gave up 0 bases and V 6 bases, and 6 bases lay outside the gene matches. CDR3 size: 16 residues. This CDR3 reads CASRPNRGLAKNIQYF. CDR3 DNA: TGTGCCAGCAGACCCAACAGGGGGCTAGCCAAAAACATTCAGTACTTC.

This clonotype was seen only a few times. This chain connects TRBV12-3 or TRBV12-4 to TRBJ1-1, with D possibly TRBD1 on 5 matching bases. V was shortened by 8 bases and J by 0 bases, with 19 bases between the two germline ends. The CDR3 covers 16 residues. The CDR3 loop is CASVLRGWNLNTEAFF. The CDR3 DNA reads as TGTGCCAGCGTCCTCCGGGGGTGGAATTTGAACACTGAAGCTTTCTTT.

This clonotype was observed a handful of times. The rearrangement joins TRBV12-3 or TRBV12-4 to TRBJ2-5; maybe TRBD2 (6 bases). This CDR3 has 14 amino acids. The ends were cut back, 3 bases at V and 4 bases at J, with 12 bases in the middle. CDR3 protein: CASSFRRGLETQYF. In DNA, the CDR3 is TGTGCCAGCAGTTTCCGGAGGGGTCTAGAGACCCAGTACTTC.

This clonotype was counted a single time. The V and J genes are TRBV28 and TRBJ2-5, with D possibly matching TRBD2 (5 bases). The V end was cut by 3 bases, the J end by 11 bases, with 10 bases between. CDR3 length: 11 amino acids. CDR1 and CDR2 from the germline V gene are MDHEN and SYDVKM. The CDR3 coding sequence is TGTGCCAGCAGTTTCCGAGGGTTTCAGTACTTC. Amino acids: CASSFRGFQYF.

This chain connects TRBV10-3 to TRBJ2-7; D call uncertain. The CDR3 extends over 13 amino acids. V was clipped by 3 bases and J by 1 base, with 7 bases between them. CDR1 is ENHRY, CDR2 SYGVKD, per germline. The DNA for the CDR3 is TGTGCCATCAGTGAAGTTTGGTCCTACGAGCAGTACTTC. Translating gives CAISEVWSYEQYF.

The CDR3 here is CASSQDSGGRSNQPQHF. The CDR3 DNA reads as TGTGCCAGCAGCCAAGATTCGGGGGGGCGAAGCAATCAGCCCCAGCATTTT. The rearrangement links TRBV4-2 to TRBJ1-5, with D tentatively TRBD1 (6 bases). The CDR3 extends over 17 amino acids. V lost 0 bases and J lost 1, with 13 bases in between. Looked up from germline, CDR1 is LGHNA and CDR2 is YNFKEQ.

This clonotype occurred once. This chain uses TRBV2 with TRBJ2-1; possibly TRBD1 for D (5 bases). Germline V gene lookup returns CDR1 SNHLY and CDR2 FYNNEI. This CDR3 is 16 amino acids long. With 6 bases removed from V and 7 bases from J, the gap between germline ends came to 22 bases. In DNA, the CDR3 is TGTGCCAGCAGAATCCAGGGCACCCTTCGGGCGAATGAGCAGTTCTTC. Amino acid sequence: CASRIQGTLRANEQFF.

The chain links TRBV6-5 to TRBJ1-2, with D possibly TRBD1 on 6 matching bases. Trimming pared 1 base from V and 8 bases from J, leaving 11 bases between. The length of the CDR3 is 13 residues. Germline lookup yields CDR1 MNHEY and CDR2 SVGAGI. CDR3 region: CASSYLGAGGYTF. The CDR3 DNA follows: TGTGCCAGCAGTTACTTGGGGGCTGGAGGCTACACCTTC.

Here the CDR3 DNA reads TGCAGCGTTGAAGTCCCCGCGGGGGCCTCCTACGAGCAGTACTTC. This codes for CSVEVPAGASYEQYF. The rearrangement joins TRBV29-1 to TRBJ2-7; the D gene is possibly TRBD2 (7 bases). The germline V and J ends were trimmed by 1 base and 0 bases, with 13 bases remaining between them. The CDR3 contains 15 residues. Per the germline V gene, CDR1 is SQVTM and CDR2 is ANQGSEA.

A few counts support this clonotype. This chain connects TRBV29-1 to TRBJ1-1, with D possibly TRBD1 on 6 matching bases. There are 13 residues in the CDR3. Trimming left V 3 bases short and J 1 base short, with 9 bases between. Per the germline V gene, CDR1 is SQVTM and CDR2 is ANQGSEA. The CDR3 reads CSVDLGQNTEAFF. The CDR3 DNA reads TGCAGCGTTGATCTGGGACAGAACACTGAAGCTTTCTTT.

This clonotype appeared a few times. The chain couples TRBV10-3 to TRBJ2-7, with 10 bases that match TRBD1. Germline CDR1 is ENHRY and CDR2 is SYGVKD. This CDR3 comprises 13 residues. J gave up 4 bases and V 5 bases, and 2 bases lay outside the gene matches. Here the CDR3 reads CAISTGQGYEQYF. CDR3 bases: TGTGCCATCAGTACGGGACAGGGGTACGAGCAGTACTTC.